These 14 T cell receptor beta chains share one sample of origin, sequenced in a study of blood T cell repertoires in COVID-19. Clones were read by immunoSEQ multiplex PCR, and TCRdb kept only the in-frame ones, dropping some. The table shows roughly 330,000 clones, with 87% occurring only once. The sample was peripheral blood. All receptors derive from a man aged 25 to 40 with COVID-19, enrolled during active disease.

This clone showed up just once. CDR3 nucleotides: TGTGCCACCAGCAGAGCGGGACAGGGGTATTCACCCCTCCACTTT. Translating gives CATSRAGQGYSPLHF. The rearrangement uses TRBV15 and TRBJ1-6; 10 bases agree with TRBD1. The V gene's germline CDR1 is LNHNV and CDR2 YYDKDF (reference sequence). Germline trimming cut 1 base from V and 8 bases from J; bases unmatched to any gene: 2. The CDR3 covers 15 residues.

The sample holds one count of this clone. The chain uses TRBV18 and TRBJ2-5, with 9 bases fitting TRBD2. This CDR3 region has 17 residues. V dropped 6 bases and J dropped 6; count of bases not matched to a gene: 17. The germline CDR1 and CDR2 sequences are KGHSH and LQKENI. The CDR3 DNA reads TGTGCCAGCTCGCCGGTAGCGGGGGCTAGACCCCAGAAGACCCAGTACTTC. This translates into CASSPVAGARPQKTQYF.

This sequence joins TRBV7-9 and TRBJ2-7; 13 nucleotides agree with TRBD2. This CDR3 has 16 residues. J was trimmed by 2 bases and V by 1 base; bases with no gene match: 2. The germline gives CDR1 SEHNR, CDR2 FQNEAQ (reference sequence). CDR3 residues: CASSLGLAGGPYEQYF. For the CDR3, the DNA is TGTGCCAGCAGCTTAGGACTAGCGGGGGGACCCTACGAGCAGTACTTC.

The chain links TRBV3-1 (or the pseudogene TRBV3-2) to TRBJ1-1, with D perhaps TRBD1 (5 bases). The CDR3 sequence is 12 residues long. In germline, CDR1 is LGHDT, CDR2 YNNKEL (reference sequence). V lost 0 bases to trimming and J lost 11 bases, with 10 bases between them. CDR3 in DNA: TGTGCCAGCAGCCAAGAAGACAGAGGCGCTTTCTTT. As protein: CASSQEDRGAFF.

The chain combines TRBV3-1 (or the pseudogene TRBV3-2) with TRBJ2-6; possibly TRBD2 for D (6 bases). V was cut by 2 bases and J by 1 base, with 9 bases left in between. This CDR3 has 16 amino acids. Germline CDR1 LGHDT, CDR2 YNNKEL (reference sequence). In nucleotides, the CDR3 is TGTGCCAGCAGCCAAAGTGCGGGGTCTGGGGCCAACGTCCTGACTTTC. Translation: CASSQSAGSGANVLTF.

The chain recombines TRBV5-5 with TRBJ1-3; D gene unclear. The germline V gene encodes CDR1 SGHKS and CDR2 YYEKEE (reference sequence). Trimming pared 0 bases from V and 7 bases from J, leaving 17 bases between. The CDR3 runs 16 residues. CDR3 nucleotide sequence: TGTGCCAGCAGCTTGGTTGGGCATGCGATTGGGAACACCATATATTTT. Its translation is CASSLVGHAIGNTIYF.

With respect to this clone: It is unclear where the CDR3 begins or ends on the DNA, so no DNA is shown, and the CDR3 is as TCRdb lists it. The chain carries TRBV3-1 (or the pseudogene TRBV3-2) and TRBJ2-5; the D segment call TRBD1 is taken from the table without a DNA check. The germline V gene encodes CDR1 LGHDT and CDR2 YNNKEL (reference sequence). The CDR3 spans 17 residues, counting both ends. CDR3 sequence reads: CASSQVGRGTPRRPVYF.

This chain connects TRBV15 to TRBJ2-5; TRBD2 matches 12 bases. The J segment lost 2 bases and the V segment lost 3 bases, leaving 4 bases of the junction unmatched. CDR1 and CDR2 from the germline V gene are LNHNV and YYDKDF (reference sequence). The CDR3 has 16 residues. The CDR3 nucleotides are TGTGCCACCAGCAGTGGACTAGCGGGACCTCAAGAGACCCAGTACTTC. Protein: CATSSGLAGPQETQYF.

This rearrangement joins TRBV7-9 to TRBJ1-5, with D unclear. V was trimmed by 1 base and J by 1 base, leaving 5 bases between them. This CDR3 is built from 14 residues. Looked up from germline, CDR1 is SEHNR and CDR2 is FQNEAQ (reference sequence). Written as DNA, the CDR3 is TGTGCCAGCAGCTTAGTCGGGAGCAATCAGCCCCAGCATTTT. It is translated as CASSLVGSNQPQHF. Combining the CDR3 with reference TRBV7-9 and TRBJ1-5 gives the whole variable domain DTGVSQNPRHKITKRGQNVTFRCDPISEHNRLYWYRQTLGQGPEFLTYFQNEAQLEKSRLLSDRFSAERPKGSFSTLEIQRTEQGDSAMYLCASSLVGSNQPQHFGDGTRLSIL.

CDR3 protein: CASSQVVGRGNEQFF. The CDR3 nucleotides read TGCGCCAGCAGCCAAGTGGTAGGGAGGGGCAATGAGCAGTTCTTC. The chain carries TRBV4-3 and TRBJ2-1, with 7 positions matching TRBD2. The V gene end was trimmed by 1 base and the J gene end by 6 bases; junction bases not matched to a gene: 6. This CDR3 region has 15 residues. Per the germline V gene, CDR1 is LGHNA and CDR2 is YSLEER.

This sequence joins TRBV29-1 and TRBJ1-2; TRBD1 is a possible D gene (6 bases). CDR3 length: 11 amino acids. Germline CDR1 reads SQVTM; CDR2 reads ANQGSEA. V was clipped by 4 bases and J by 4 bases, with 7 bases between them. The CDR3 protein is CSVGTVYGYTF. The CDR3 nucleotides are TGCAGCGTTGGGACAGTCTATGGCTACACCTTC. Full variable domain (missing parts from reference TRBV29-1 and TRBJ1-2): SAVISQKPSRDICQRGTSLTIQCQVDSQVTMMFWYRQQPGQSLTLIATANQGSEATYESGFVIDKFPISRPNLTFSTLTVSNMSPEDSSIYLCSVGTVYGYTFGSGTRLTVV.

V gene TRBV9 combines with J gene TRBJ2-7, with TRBD1 matching over 7 bases. Germline CDR1 reads SGDLS; CDR2 reads YYNGEE. This CDR3 is built from 16 residues. V trimming: 3 bases; J trimming: 3 bases; junction bases outside the gene matches: 12. The CDR3 protein is CASSATPGQPVYEQYF. Here the CDR3 DNA reads TGTGCCAGCAGCGCTACACCGGGACAGCCTGTCTACGAGCAGTACTTC.

The genes are TRBV2 and TRBJ2-7, with 10 nucleotides matching TRBD1. Germline V gene sequence: CDR1 SNHLY, CDR2 FYNNEI. With 5 bases clipped from V and 2 bases from J, the junction kept 12 bases outside the gene matches. This CDR3 is built from 17 residues. Written as DNA, the CDR3 is TGTGCCAGCAGTAGAGACAGGGGGCGGTGGCTAACCTACGAGCAGTACTTC. As protein: CASSRDRGRWLTYEQYF.

The chain uses TRBV7-8 and TRBJ2-3, with a tentative D call TRBD2 (6 bases). The CDR3 is 13 residues long. Trimming pared 3 bases from V and 2 bases from J, leaving 6 bases between. Germline CDR1 is SGHVS and CDR2 is FQNEAQ. CDR3 loop: CASSLDYTDTQYF. For the CDR3, the DNA is TGTGCCAGCAGCTTGGACTACACAGATACGCAGTATTTT.